This T cell receptor (beta chain) was documented in a study of T cells in Graves' hyperthyroidism and ophthalmopathy. Amplified TCR beta CDR3 regions derived from RNA transcripts. TCR CDR3 underwent first-round RT-PCR with the HTBI primer set. TCRdb re-analysed the multiplex PCR reads in MiXCR, keeping a single row per CDR3 protein. The sample includes hundreds of thousands of distinct CDR3 sequences, about 20% seen only once; the top ten take about 50%. Individuals with ophthalmopathy presented a Clinical Activity Score of at least 3, a NOSPECS grade of at least 4 and a duration under 3 months. The CDR3 spans 17 residues. The junction had 9 bases not matched to a gene; V was cut back by 0 bases and J by 6 bases. Germline CDR1 WSHSY, CDR2 SAAADI.

The source material was blood. This sequence joins TRBV10-2 and TRBJ2-3, with 10 bases fitting TRBD2. The sequence was obtained from a man aged 40-49 years with Graves' ophthalmopathy. CDR3 amino acids: CASSESLAGGPKDTQYF. Here the CDR3 DNA reads TGCGCCAGCAGTGAGTCCTTAGCGGGGGGCCCCAAGGATACGCAGTATTTT.